The next 20 T cell receptor beta chains were all read from a single sample in a study of blood T cell repertoires in COVID-19. Using immunoSEQ multiplex PCR, the repertoire was profiled, and TCRdb retains in-frame clones only, with some absent. The sample lists some 670,000 clones; around 89% were seen once. Specimen: peripheral blood. The receptors come from a woman in her late teens or twenties with acute or convalescent COVID-19.

The chain recombines TRBV19 with TRBJ1-6; D is uncertain. CDR1 and CDR2 from the germline V gene are LNHDA and SQIVND (reference sequence). CDR3 length: 12 residues. Trimming cost V 4 bases and J 7 bases, with 5 bases left between them. CDR3 loop: CASSNLNSPLHF. CDR3 DNA sequence: TGTGCCAGTAGTAACCTAAATTCACCCCTCCACTTT.

This clone was seen a handful of times. The DNA of the CDR3 is TGTGCCAGCAGTGAAGCGCCGACAGTCAATTCACCCCTCCACTTT. Its protein is CASSEAPTVNSPLHF. The chain recombines TRBV6-1 with TRBJ1-6, with a weak D call TRBD1 (5 bases). Germline V gene data show CDR1 as MNHNS and CDR2 as SASEGT. Between the trimmed V and J ends, which lost 0 bases and 7 bases, there was a span of 10 bases. CDR3 length equals 15 residues.

This rearrangement joins TRBV28 to TRBJ2-7; D perhaps matches TRBD2 (6 bases). Trimming shortened V by 3 bases and J by 5 bases, and 14 bases separated the two germline ends. This CDR3 spans 14 amino acids. From germline, CDR1 is MDHEN and CDR2 SYDVKM. Written as DNA, the CDR3 is TGTGCCAGCAGTTTGAGGAGGGGAATCAACGAGCAGTACTTC. It encodes CASSLRRGINEQYF. The full variable domain, its missing parts supplied by reference TRBV28 and TRBJ2-7, is DVKVTQSSRYLVKRTGEKVFLECVQDMDHENMFWYRQDPGLGLRLIYFSYDVKMKEKGDIPEGYSVSREKKERFSLILESASTNQTSMYLCASSLRRGINEQYFGPGTRLTVT.

The chain has TRBV3-1 (or the pseudogene TRBV3-2) and TRBJ2-6; D is unresolved. CDR3 size: 13 residues. Germline CDR1 and CDR2: LGHDT and YNNKEL (reference sequence). The CDR3 sequence: CAGLRTGANVLTF. The CDR3 DNA is TGTGCAGGCCTGCGGACTGGGGCCAACGTCCTGACTTTC.

This clone has a single count. V and J are TRBV12-5 and TRBJ2-3, with a tentative D call TRBD1 (6 bases). V was cut by 8 bases and J by 2 bases, with 8 bases left in between. From germline, CDR1 is LGHNT and CDR2 FRNRAP. CDR3 length equals 12 residues. The CDR3 sequence: CASQGNTDTQYF. The CDR3 region has the DNA TGTGCTAGTCAGGGGAACACAGATACGCAGTATTTT.

The chain uses TRBV18 and TRBJ1-2; D ambiguous. V was cut by 3 bases and J by 2 bases, with 16 bases left in between. The CDR3 spans 16 residues. Looked up from germline, CDR1 is KGHSH and CDR2 is LQKENI. CDR3 sequence reads: CASSPKIQRENYGYTF. CDR3 coding DNA: TGTGCCAGCTCACCGAAAATCCAACGGGAGAACTATGGCTACACCTTC.

V is TRBV10-3 and J is TRBJ2-7; TRBD2 matches 12 bases. CDR3 length: 19 residues. The germline V gene has CDR1 ENHRY and CDR2 SYGVKD. The V and J ends lost 3 bases and 2 bases, in that order; junction bases with no gene match: 14. CDR3 DNA sequence: TGTGCCATCAGTGACCATTCTCAGACTAGCGGGGGCCCACCCTACGAGCAGTACTTC. Amino acids: CAISDHSQTSGGPPYEQYF.

V is TRBV10-3 and J is TRBJ1-1; 10 bases align to TRBD1. Trimming took 10 bases from V and 0 from J; bases not matched to a gene: 8. Germline V gene sequence: CDR1 ENHRY, CDR2 SYGVKD. The CDR3 totals 15 residues. CDR3 in DNA: TGTGCCACCTTAAAGGGACAGGGGATGAACACTGAAGCTTTCTTT. Its translation: CATLKGQGMNTEAFF.

The chain carries TRBV28 and TRBJ1-1; the D gene is possibly TRBD1 (5 bases). This CDR3 is built from 16 residues. Trimming took 0 bases from V and 1 from J, leaving 12 bases between them. CDR1 and CDR2 from the germline V gene are MDHEN and SYDVKM. The DNA of the CDR3 is TGTGCCAGCAGTTTATGGGAGGGGATCACGAACACTGAAGCTTTCTTT. Protein: CASSLWEGITNTEAFF.

CDR3 in amino acids: CASSQVGFTGNTEAFF. The CDR3 nucleotides read TGTGCCAGCAGCCAAGTCGGCTTTACAGGCAACACTGAAGCTTTCTTT. The chain is built from TRBV4-2 and TRBJ1-1; weak D call: TRBD1 (5 bases). The CDR3 is made up of 16 amino acids. V was shortened by 1 base and J by 2 bases, with 14 bases between the two germline ends. Germline CDR1 LGHNA, CDR2 YNFKEQ.

This chain joins TRBV5-1 and TRBJ1-6, with TRBD1 identical over 11 bases. The junction had 3 bases not matched to a gene; V was cut back by 3 bases and J by 1 base. The CDR3 runs 17 residues. Germline CDR1 SGHRS, CDR2 YFSETQ. CDR3 nucleotide sequence: TGCGCCAGCAGCTCCGGGACAGGGGGTTCCTATAATTCACCCCTCCACTTT. Residues: CASSSGTGGSYNSPLHF.

The rearrangement links TRBV18 to TRBJ2-7; 7 nucleotides line up with TRBD1. The ends lost 3 bases at V and 2 bases at J; junction bases unmatched: 7. CDR3 length: 15 amino acids. Germline V gives CDR1 KGHSH, CDR2 LQKENI. DNA of the CDR3: TGTGCCAGCTCACCGTCCGGGACAGCTACCTACGAGCAGTACTTC. Translating it yields CASSPSGTATYEQYF. Full variable domain (rest looked up from reference TRBV18 and TRBJ2-7): NAGVMQNPRHLVRRRGQEARLRCSPMKGHSHVYWYRQLPEEGLKFMVYLQKENIIDESGMPKERFSAEFPKEGPSILRIQQVVRGDSAAYFCASSPSGTATYEQYFGPGTRLTVT.

The chain combines TRBV9 with TRBJ1-2; D is undetermined. The CDR3 loop spans 15 amino acids. Germline V lookup: CDR1 SGDLS, CDR2 YYNGEE. V was pared by 3 bases and J by 2 bases, with 14 bases between. The DNA of the CDR3 is TGTGCCAGCAGCGAAGAGGGCAGACTAAACTATGGCTACACCTTC. This sequence encodes CASSEEGRLNYGYTF.

V usage is TRBV19 and J usage is TRBJ1-2, with 9 bases identical to TRBD1. The V segment lost 5 bases and the J segment 9 bases; nucleotides outside the gene matches: 13. The length of the CDR3 is 15 residues. CDR1 and CDR2 from the germline V gene are LNHDA and SQIVND (reference sequence). DNA of the CDR3: TGTGCCAGTAGTCCTCGGACAGGGGAGGTCTACAGCTACACCTTC. Translating gives CASSPRTGEVYSYTF.

The V call is TRBV19, the J call TRBJ1-2, with TRBD1 identical over 11 bases. The germline V gene has CDR1 LNHDA and CDR2 SQIVND (reference sequence). The J segment lost 4 bases and the V segment lost 6 bases, leaving 13 bases of the junction unmatched. CDR3 length: 17 amino acids. CDR3 in DNA: TGTGCCAGTAGGCCCTCCGGACAGGGGGCCGCTGGCTATGGCTACACCTTC. Translating gives CASRPSGQGAAGYGYTF.

This clone was detected a few times. The V call is TRBV4-1, the J call TRBJ2-2; D is uncertain. The germline V gene encodes CDR1 MGHRA and CDR2 YSYEKL. V lost 3 bases to trimming and J lost 2 bases, with 7 bases between them. This CDR3 has 14 residues. The CDR3 DNA sequence: TGCGCCAGCAGCCATTCGTCCAACACCGGGGAGCTGTTTTTT. Its translation: CASSHSSNTGELFF.

The rearrangement links TRBV5-1 to TRBJ2-1, with a possible D match to TRBD1 (5 bases). Germline CDR1 is SGHRS and CDR2 is YFSETQ. Trimming took off 3 bases at V and 7 bases at J, with 14 bases between the two ends. This CDR3 is built from 14 residues. CDR3: CASSSQDGSNEQFF. The DNA for the CDR3 is TGCGCCAGCAGCTCACAGGATGGAAGTAATGAGCAGTTCTTC.

The chain joins TRBV5-6 to TRBJ1-1, with 7 bases that match TRBD1. In germline, CDR1 is SGHDT, CDR2 YYEEEE. V lost 0 bases, J lost 3 bases, and 5 bases stayed unmatched. The CDR3 sequence is 15 residues long. The CDR3 coding sequence is TGTGCCAGCAGCTTGGGACAGGGTATGTACACTGAAGCTTTCTTT. Translating gives CASSLGQGMYTEAFF.

The V and J genes are TRBV6-5 and TRBJ2-7; 7 bases match TRBD1. Germline assignment: CDR1 MNHEY and CDR2 SVGAGI. The V and J ends lost 0 bases and 4 bases, in that order; junction bases with no gene match: 9. The CDR3 is 16 residues long. The CDR3 bases are TGTGCCAGCAGTTACTCCCCCCGAGGGGGCTGGTACGAGCAGTACTTC. Translation gives CASSYSPRGGWYEQYF.

The chain combines TRBV29-1 with TRBJ1-4; D not certain. From germline, CDR1 is SQVTM and CDR2 ANQGSEA. This CDR3 has 13 amino acids. The ends were cut back, 4 bases at V and 1 base at J, with 7 bases in the middle. CDR3 bases: TGCAGCGTTGGGAGTAGAACTAATGAAAAACTGTTTTTT. Translating it yields CSVGSRTNEKLFF.